Sequencing of this TCR beta chain was carried out in a study of blood T cell repertoires in COVID-19. About the study: Samples of COVID-19 (acute and convalescent) were obtained from the United States, Italy and Spain. The cDNA or gDNA used as material had been derived from T cells, B-cell-depleted T cells, or PBMCs.

Per the original methods: Amplifying reference gene primers gave estimates of nucleated cell counts. The table came from immunoSEQ multiplex PCR; TCRdb's copy has only in-frame clones and leaves some out. V, J and clone size reflect that table, while D and trimming were determined from the DNA. The repertoire has 200,000 to 250,000 clones, 80% to 90% of them found once; the top ten carry 7.5% to 8%. Germline V gives CDR1 SGHNT, CDR2 YYREEE (reference sequence). V lost 4 bases to trimming and J lost 1 base, with 9 bases between them. The CDR3 length is 13 residues. The J gene is TRBJ2-7, the V gene TRBV5-4, with D perhaps matching TRBD1 (6 bases). The material sequenced was peripheral blood. This receptor was obtained from a woman aged 45-65 years with active or convalescent COVID-19. The CDR3 sequence: CASSGGQSYEQYF. The CDR3 coding sequence is TGTGCCAGCAGCGGCGGACAGTCCTACGAGCAGTACTTC. The full variable domain, in which reference TRBV5-4 and TRBJ2-7 provide the parts outside the CDR3, is ETGVTQSPTHLIKTRGQQVTLRCSSQSGHNTVSWYQQALGQGPQFIFQYYREEENGRGNFPPRFSGLQFPNYSSELNVNALELDDSALYLCASSGGQSYEQYFGPGTRLTVT.